This T cell receptor beta chain was obtained from a study of T cell repertoires in cytomegalovirus infection. Turning to the study itself: CMV infection together with matching HLA type was indicated by public TCR beta signatures.

This clonotype was recorded at least ten times. As yet, its antigen is unknown. TCRdb re-analysed the reads in MiXCR, keeping a single row per CDR3 protein. The sample lists about 340,000 distinct CDR3 sequences, 29% occurring once. The germline CDR1 and CDR2 sequences are SGHTA and FQGNSA. V gave up 5 bases and J gave up 2 bases, with 9 bases separating them. This CDR3 is built from 13 residues. Sample: cultured PBMCs, taken from culture after CMV antigen stimulation. The chain is built from TRBV7-2 and TRBJ1-2; tentatively, D is TRBD1 (5 bases). The receptor was isolated from a human donor in good health (CMV status not recorded). Some clones in this sample may be carry-over from other donors' samples. The CDR3 nucleotides read TGTGCCAGCAGCCCAGGGATGAACTATGGCTACACCTTC. Translated: CASSPGMNYGYTF.